Listed here are 7 T cell receptor beta chains from one sample, sequenced in a study of blood T cells in healthy people across ages. The authors ran a second PCR of roughly 6 to 12 cycles using a sample-barcoded 5' primer and a J-beta primer mix. Each CDR3 protein is one row after TCRdb ran MiXCR on the 5' RACE reads. Here the sample spans over a million distinct CDR3 sequences, approximately 26% being singletons. The same sample was also studied in work on T cells of mothers and their children.

The specimen was blood. These receptor sequences come from a girl aged 2-10 years in good health.

This clonotype was seen more than once but under ten times. The V call is TRBV15, the J call TRBJ1-1; tentative D call: TRBD1 (5 bases). This CDR3 comprises 14 residues. Germline CDR1 LNHNV, CDR2 YYDKDF (reference sequence). Trimming stripped 0 bases from V and 6 bases from J, with 11 bases between. CDR3 coding DNA: TGTGCCACCAGCAGAGATGGAGGGACGGCTGAAGCTTTCTTT. Protein: CATSRDGGTAEAFF.

This rearrangement joins TRBV15 to TRBJ2-7, with 10 nucleotides matching TRBD1. Germline-derived CDR1 and CDR2 are LNHNV and YYDKDF (reference sequence). The CDR3 covers 15 residues. The ends lost 2 bases at V and 6 bases at J; junction bases unmatched: 7. The chain's CDR3 is CATSRSGTGDPEQYF. CDR3 DNA: TGTGCCACCAGCAGATCGGGGACAGGGGATCCCGAGCAGTACTTC.

This clonotype was detected a few times. For the CDR3, the DNA is TGTGCCAGCAGCCCTACTAGCGGGGGGCAGACGGGAGGTACGCAGTATTTT. Translated: CASSPTSGGQTGGTQYF. This rearrangement joins TRBV27 to TRBJ2-3; the match to TRBD2 covers 12 bases. Trimming took 6 bases from V and 8 from J; bases not matched to a gene: 15. This CDR3 is built from 17 residues. Per germline, CDR1 MNHEY and CDR2 SMNVEV (reference sequence).

This clonotype has just a few counts. The chain links TRBV12-3 or TRBV12-4 to TRBJ1-1; D not resolved. The CDR3 consists of 14 residues. Trimming removed 3 bases from V and 0 bases from J, with 8 bases in between. The CDR3 nucleotides are TGTGCCAGCAGTTTTAGTCGGTTGAACACTGAAGCTTTCTTT. Translation gives CASSFSRLNTEAFF.

A few counts support this clonotype. This rearrangement joins TRBV12-3 or TRBV12-4 to TRBJ2-7, with TRBD1 matching over 9 bases. The junction had 6 bases not matched to a gene; V was cut back by 6 bases and J by 3 bases. This CDR3 has 14 amino acids. The CDR3 sequence: CASRPTGGLYEQYF. The DNA of the CDR3 is TGTGCCAGCAGGCCGACAGGGGGTCTCTACGAGCAGTACTTC.

The V call is TRBV28, the J call TRBJ2-7, with TRBD2 matching 7 bases. Trimming at V came to 7 bases and at J to 6 bases, leaving 6 bases not matched to a gene. Per the germline V gene, CDR1 is MDHEN and CDR2 is SYDVKM. The CDR3 covers 12 residues. Written as DNA, the CDR3 is TGTGCCAGCATGGACAAGCGGGGCGAGCAGTACTTC. It translates to CASMDKRGEQYF.

V gene TRBV29-1 combines with J gene TRBJ2-2; TRBD1 might be the D (5 bases). CDR3 size: 13 residues. The V gene's germline CDR1 is SQVTM and CDR2 ANQGSEA. V lost 1 base and J 6 bases, leaving 9 bases between the germline ends. CDR3 nucleotides: TGCAGCGTTGAAGGGGGCAGTCCCGGGGAGCTGTTTTTT. This encodes CSVEGGSPGELFF.